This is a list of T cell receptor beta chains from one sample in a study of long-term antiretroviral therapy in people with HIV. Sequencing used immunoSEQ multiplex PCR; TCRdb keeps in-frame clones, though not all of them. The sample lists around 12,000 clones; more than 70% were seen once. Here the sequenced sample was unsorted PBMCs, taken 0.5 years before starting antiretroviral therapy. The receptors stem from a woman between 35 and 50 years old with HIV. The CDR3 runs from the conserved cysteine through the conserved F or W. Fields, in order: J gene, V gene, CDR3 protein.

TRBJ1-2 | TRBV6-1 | CASSDRGGYGYTF
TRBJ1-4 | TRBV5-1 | CASSLDSQNEKLFF
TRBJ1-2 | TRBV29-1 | CSVEGGSGYTF
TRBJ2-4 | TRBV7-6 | CASSLGQGNIQYF
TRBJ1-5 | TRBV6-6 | CASSYNGNQPQHF
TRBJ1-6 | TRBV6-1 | CASTRFGEYNSPLHF
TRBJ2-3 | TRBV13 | CASSPLAGSTDTQYF
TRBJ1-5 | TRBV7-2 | CASSSTTGPHQPQHF
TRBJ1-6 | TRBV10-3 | CAIRGDGGSPLHF
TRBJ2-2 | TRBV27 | CASSLSTVNTGELFF
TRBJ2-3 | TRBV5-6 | CASSYYAGTDTQYF
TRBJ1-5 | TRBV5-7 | CASSLGRNSTRQPQHF
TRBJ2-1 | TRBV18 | CASSSPSGQHYNEQFF
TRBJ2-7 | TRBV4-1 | CASSQYFQVTYEQYF